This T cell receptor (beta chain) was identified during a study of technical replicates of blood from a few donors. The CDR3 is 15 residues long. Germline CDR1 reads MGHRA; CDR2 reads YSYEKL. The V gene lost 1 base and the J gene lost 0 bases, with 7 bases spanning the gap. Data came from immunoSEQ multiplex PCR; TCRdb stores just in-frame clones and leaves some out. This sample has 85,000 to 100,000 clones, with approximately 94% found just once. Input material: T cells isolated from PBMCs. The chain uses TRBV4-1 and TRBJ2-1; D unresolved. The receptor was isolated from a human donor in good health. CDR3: CASSQGGSSYNEQFF. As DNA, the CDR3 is TGCGCCAGCAGCCAAGGCGGAAGCTCCTACAATGAGCAGTTCTTC.